Listed here is a single TCR beta chain. What it binds is unknown. Building of the TCR beta libraries involved iRepertoire HTBI primers and Arm-PCR of CDR3 regions. Original analysis: In the combined samples, 62 TRBV and approximately 15 TRBJ segments were identified. TCRdb reprocessed the multiplex PCR reads via MiXCR and lists one record per CDR3 protein. It is TCRdb's table, rather than the study itself, that gives the V and J calls and clone size. The data contain more than 650,000 distinct CDR3 sequences, about 32% of them singletons. Time point described: persistent/refractory GD, antithyroid drugs over 5 years with positive TRAb. Extracted PBMC RNA gave rise to the TCR library. Around 9.1 milliliters of peripheral blood were drawn into EDTA tubes. The sample belongs to a study of regulatory T cells in long-lasting Graves disease. General study points: The persistent group shared 3,000 or so public clonotypes, more than the approximately 930 shared by new patients. Thyroid tissue went unexamined; only peripheral blood was analyzed.

This CDR3 has 14 amino acids. The germline V gene encodes CDR1 SEHNR and CDR2 FQNEAQ (reference sequence). V lost 10 bases and J lost 0, with 15 bases in between. This chain uses TRBV7-9 with TRBJ1-1; D not resolved. This clonotype was sampled from a female donor with Graves disease. Material: peripheral blood mononuclear cells (PBMCs), obtained when the disease was refractory, from a patient treated with antithyroid drugs. CDR3 coding DNA: TGTGCCACCCATCTTGAGGGCCTGAACACTGAAGCTTTCTTT. Translating gives CATHLEGLNTEAFF.